This T cell receptor (beta chain) was captured by sequencing in a study of blood T cell repertoires in COVID-19. Study-wide background: The cDNA or gDNA used as material had been derived from T cells, B-cell-depleted T cells, or PBMCs.

Clones were sequenced by immunoSEQ multiplex PCR, and TCRdb holds only the in-frame ones, with some missing. In the table there are some 240,000 clones, approximately 86% of which are singletons. Germline CDR1 is KGHDR and CDR2 is SFDVKD. The CDR3 contains 15 residues. The V gene end was trimmed by 7 bases and the J gene end by 5 bases; junction bases not matched to a gene: 10. The cohort comprised adults aged about 18 to 100 years residing in about 25 US areas. The gene calls are TRBV24-1 and TRBJ2-1; 7 bases match TRBD1. This receptor was identified in a middle-aged woman with acute COVID-19. Sequencing was performed on PBMCs or T cells enriched from blood (not recorded which). CDR3 nucleotides: TGTGCCACCAGCCATACCGGGACAGTGAACAATGAGCAGTTCTTC. It encodes CATSHTGTVNNEQFF.